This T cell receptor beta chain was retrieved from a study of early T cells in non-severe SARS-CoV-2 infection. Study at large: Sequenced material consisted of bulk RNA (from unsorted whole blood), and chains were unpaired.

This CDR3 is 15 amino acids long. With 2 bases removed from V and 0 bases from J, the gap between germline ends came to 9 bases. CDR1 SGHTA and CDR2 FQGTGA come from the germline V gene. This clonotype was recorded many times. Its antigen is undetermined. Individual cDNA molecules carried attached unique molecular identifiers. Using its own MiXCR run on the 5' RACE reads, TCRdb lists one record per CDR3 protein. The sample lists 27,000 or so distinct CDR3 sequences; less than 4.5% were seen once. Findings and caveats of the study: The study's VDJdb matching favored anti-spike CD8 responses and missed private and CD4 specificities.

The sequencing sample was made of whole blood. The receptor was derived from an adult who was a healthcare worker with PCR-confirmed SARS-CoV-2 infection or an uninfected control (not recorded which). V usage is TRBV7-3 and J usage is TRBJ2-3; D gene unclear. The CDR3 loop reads CASSLRAGSTDTQYF. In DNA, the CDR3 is TGTGCCAGCAGCTTACGGGCAGGTAGCACAGATACGCAGTATTTT.